The clone carrying this T cell receptor beta chain showed up many times. No antigen is known for it. The CDR3 sequence is 14 residues long. Trimming left V 6 bases short and J 10 bases short, with 18 bases between. RNA extraction was followed by reverse transcription into cDNA, which acted as the sequencing template. Data came from immunoSEQ multiplex PCR; TCRdb stores just in-frame clones and leaves some out. Among over 95,000 clones listed, roughly two fifths were seen once. The sample is drawn from a study of CD8+ T cells in alopecia areata. Regarding the study as a whole: Mice gave a clearer picture of TCR sharing than patients did, possibly for HLA-related reasons.

The chain combines TRBV23-1 with TRBJ1-4, with D perhaps TRBD1 (5 bases). Being an ORF, TRBV23-1 has a function that is uncertain. The sample taken for sequencing was CD4+ T cells sorted from blood. This TCR derives from a human donor with alopecia areata. The CDR3 sequence is CASRTTGLARKLFF. The CDR3 bases are TGCGCCAGCAGGACCACGGGACTCGCACGAAAACTGTTTTTT.